This T cell receptor (beta chain) was found in a study of shared clonotypes between healthy human individuals. Study-wide points: It was expected that sequencing depth would affect clonotype sharing among donors.

About this clone itself: What it recognizes is unknown.

The V end lost 1 base, the J end lost 2 bases, and 8 bases lay between the germline ends. The CDR3 spans 14 residues. Germline CDR1 and CDR2: SEHNR and FQNEAQ (reference sequence). Nashville, Tennessee was home to all donors, each a Caucasian adult. Per the original methods: ImmunoSEQ junction-only sequences lacked quality scores, so their filtering differed. The repertoire was sequenced with immunoSEQ multiplex PCR; TCRdb's copy has only in-frame clones and lacks some. That table furnishes V, J and clone size, whereas the DNA furnished D and trimming. Among around 370,000 clones listed, about 96% were seen once.

This clonotype was sampled from a man aged 25-40 years in good health. This chain joins TRBV7-9 and TRBJ1-2; D not resolved. The sequenced sample consisted of memory CD8+ T cells sorted from blood. Subset here: CD45RO+ cells pooled with CCR7-negative TemRA cells. CDR3 sequence: CASSLVRVNYGYTF. DNA of the CDR3: TGTGCCAGCAGCTTAGTACGGGTGAACTATGGCTACACCTTC.